Sequencing of this T cell receptor beta chain was carried out in a study of T cell changes during pregnancy in multiple sclerosis. Data came from immunoSEQ multiplex PCR; TCRdb stores just in-frame clones and leaves some out. The table shows tens of thousands of clones, with roughly nine tenths occurring only once. V shed 0 bases, J shed 4 bases, and the junction held 10 bases outside the gene matches. CDR1 SGHNT and CDR2 YYREEE come from the germline V gene (reference sequence). The CDR3 runs to 17 residues. V and J are TRBV5-4 and TRBJ2-5; 9 nucleotides line up with TRBD2. The sequence was collected from a female donor with multiple sclerosis, enrolled in a pregnancy study. Sequencing used peripheral blood, obtained before pregnancy. The CDR3 DNA is TGTGCCAGCAGCTTGGGGGGCGGGAGGGCGCAGGGAGAGACCCAGTACTTC. The encoded protein is CASSLGGGRAQGETQYF.